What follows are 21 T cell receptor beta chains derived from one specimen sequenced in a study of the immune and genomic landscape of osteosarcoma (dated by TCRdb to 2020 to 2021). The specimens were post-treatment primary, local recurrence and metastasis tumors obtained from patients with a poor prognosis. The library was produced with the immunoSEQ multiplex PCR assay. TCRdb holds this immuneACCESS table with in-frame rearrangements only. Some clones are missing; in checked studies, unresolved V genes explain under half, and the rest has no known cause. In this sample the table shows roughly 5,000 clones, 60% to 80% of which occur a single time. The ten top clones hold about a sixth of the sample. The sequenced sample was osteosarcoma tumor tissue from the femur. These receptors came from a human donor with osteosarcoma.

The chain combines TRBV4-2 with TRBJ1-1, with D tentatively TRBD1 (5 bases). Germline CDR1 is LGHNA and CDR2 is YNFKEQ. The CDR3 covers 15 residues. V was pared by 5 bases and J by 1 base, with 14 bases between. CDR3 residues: CASSLAGEPNTEAFF. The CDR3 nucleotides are TGTGCCAGCAGCTTAGCGGGGGAACCGAACACTGAAGCTTTCTTT.

This CDR3 is CASKGQGNQPQHF. CDR3 nucleotides: TGTGCCAGCAAGGGACAGGGGAATCAGCCCCAGCATTTT. The chain carries TRBV27 and TRBJ1-5; 10 bases line up with TRBD1. The CDR3 sequence is 13 residues long. The germline V gene encodes CDR1 MNHEY and CDR2 SMNVEV (reference sequence). Losses at the gene ends were 7 bases for V and 4 bases for J; bases not matched to a gene: 1.

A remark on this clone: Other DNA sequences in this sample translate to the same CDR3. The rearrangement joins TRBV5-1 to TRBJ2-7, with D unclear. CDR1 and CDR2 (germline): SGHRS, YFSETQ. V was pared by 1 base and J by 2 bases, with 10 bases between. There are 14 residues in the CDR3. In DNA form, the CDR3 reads TGCGCCAGCAGCTTGACTGGCCGGCCCTACGAGCAGTACTTC. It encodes CASSLTGRPYEQYF.

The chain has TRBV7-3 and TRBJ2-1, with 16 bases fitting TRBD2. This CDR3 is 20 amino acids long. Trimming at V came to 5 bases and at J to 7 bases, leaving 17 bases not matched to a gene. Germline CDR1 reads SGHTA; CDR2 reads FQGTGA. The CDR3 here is CASSPNLPGLAGGVGNEQFF. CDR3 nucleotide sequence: TGTGCCAGCAGCCCGAATTTACCGGGACTAGCGGGAGGGGTCGGGAATGAGCAGTTCTTC.

CDR3 protein: CASSVAAAGFGAQETQYF. The CDR3 region has the DNA TGTGCCAGCAGCGTAGCGGCCGCCGGGTTCGGGGCCCAAGAGACCCAGTACTTC. This chain joins TRBV9 and TRBJ2-5, with D perhaps being TRBD1 or TRBD2 (5 bases each). Germline CDR1 and CDR2: SGDLS and YYNGEE. This CDR3 comprises 18 residues. The germline V and J ends were trimmed by 0 bases and 1 base, with 19 bases remaining between them.

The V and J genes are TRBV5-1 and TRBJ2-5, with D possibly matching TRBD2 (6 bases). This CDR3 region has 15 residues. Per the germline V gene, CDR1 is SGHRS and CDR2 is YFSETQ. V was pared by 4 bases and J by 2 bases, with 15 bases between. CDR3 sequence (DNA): TGCGCCAGCAGCAGACCCTTAGCGGAACAAGAGACCCAGTACTTC. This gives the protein CASSRPLAEQETQYF.

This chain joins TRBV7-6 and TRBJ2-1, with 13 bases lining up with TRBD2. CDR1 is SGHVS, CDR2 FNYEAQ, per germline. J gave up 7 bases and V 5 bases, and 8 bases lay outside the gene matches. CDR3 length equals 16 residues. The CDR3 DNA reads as TGTGCCAGCAGCCGAACGGGACTAGCGGGAAGGAATGAGCAGTTCTTC. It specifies CASSRTGLAGRNEQFF.

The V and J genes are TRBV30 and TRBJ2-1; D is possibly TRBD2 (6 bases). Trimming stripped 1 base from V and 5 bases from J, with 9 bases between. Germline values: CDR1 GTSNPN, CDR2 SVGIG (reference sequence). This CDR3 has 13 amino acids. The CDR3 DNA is TGTGCCTGGAGTGCCCAGCGGGACAATGAGCAGTTCTTC. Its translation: CAWSAQRDNEQFF.

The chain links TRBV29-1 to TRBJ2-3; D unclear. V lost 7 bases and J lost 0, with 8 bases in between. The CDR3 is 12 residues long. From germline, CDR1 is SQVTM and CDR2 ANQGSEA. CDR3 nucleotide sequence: TGCAGCGGGGGTCGGAGCACAGATACGCAGTATTTT. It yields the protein CSGGRSTDTQYF.

CDR3 loop: CASSVTGTRAGELFF. DNA of the CDR3: TGTGCCAGCAGCGTAACCGGGACTAGAGCCGGGGAGCTGTTTTTT. The chain links TRBV11-3 to TRBJ2-2, with 8 bases lining up with TRBD2. The CDR3 loop spans 15 amino acids. V gave up 5 bases and J gave up 6 bases; unmatched junction bases: 8. In germline, CDR1 is SGHNT, CDR2 YENEEA.

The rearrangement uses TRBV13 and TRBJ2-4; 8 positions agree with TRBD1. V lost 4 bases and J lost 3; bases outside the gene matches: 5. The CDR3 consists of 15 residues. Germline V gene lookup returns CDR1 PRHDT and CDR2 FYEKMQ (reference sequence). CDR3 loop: CASSYGQGYKNIQYF. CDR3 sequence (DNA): TGTGCCAGCAGCTATGGACAGGGTTACAAAAACATTCAGTACTTC.

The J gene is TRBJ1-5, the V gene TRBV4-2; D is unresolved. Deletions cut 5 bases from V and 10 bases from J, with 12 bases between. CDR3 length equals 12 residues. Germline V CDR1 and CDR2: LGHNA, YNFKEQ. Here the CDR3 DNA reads TGTGCCAGCAGCTTGGAACCCGGACCCCAGCATTTT. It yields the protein CASSLEPGPQHF.

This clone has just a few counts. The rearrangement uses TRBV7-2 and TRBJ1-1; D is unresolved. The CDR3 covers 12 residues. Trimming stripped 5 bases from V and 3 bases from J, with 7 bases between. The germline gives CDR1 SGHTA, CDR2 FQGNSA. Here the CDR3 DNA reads TGTGCCAGCAGCCCCGGGCACACTGAAGCTTTCTTT. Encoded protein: CASSPGHTEAFF.

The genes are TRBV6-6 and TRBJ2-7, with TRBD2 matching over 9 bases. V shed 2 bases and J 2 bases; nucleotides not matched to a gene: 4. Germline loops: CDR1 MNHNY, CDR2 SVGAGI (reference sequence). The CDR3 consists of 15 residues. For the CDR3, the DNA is TGTGCCAGCAGTTACGGAGCGGGAGGTACCTACGAGCAGTACTTC. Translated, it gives CASSYGAGGTYEQYF.

The CDR3 spells CASSGSSENTGELFF. CDR3 nucleotides: TGTGCCAGCAGTGGGTCTAGCGAGAACACCGGGGAGCTGTTTTTT. The rearrangement uses TRBV6-4 and TRBJ2-2, with D possibly matching TRBD2 (6 bases). V was trimmed by 4 bases and J by 1 base, leaving 10 bases between them. CDR3 length equals 15 residues. Germline V gene lookup returns CDR1 MRHNA and CDR2 SNTAGT.

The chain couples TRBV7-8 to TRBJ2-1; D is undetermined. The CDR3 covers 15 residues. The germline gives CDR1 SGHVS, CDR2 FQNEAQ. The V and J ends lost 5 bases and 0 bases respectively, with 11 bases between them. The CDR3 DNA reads TGTGCCAGCAGCCGGACGAGCAGCTCCTACAATGAGCAGTTCTTC. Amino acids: CASSRTSSSYNEQFF.

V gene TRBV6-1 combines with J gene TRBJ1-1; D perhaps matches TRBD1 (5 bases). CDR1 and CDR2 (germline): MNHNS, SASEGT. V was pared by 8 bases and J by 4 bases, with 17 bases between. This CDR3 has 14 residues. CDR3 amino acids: CASPPPGRVTEAFF. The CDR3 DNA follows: TGTGCCAGCCCCCCCCCGGGCAGGGTCACTGAAGCTTTCTTT.

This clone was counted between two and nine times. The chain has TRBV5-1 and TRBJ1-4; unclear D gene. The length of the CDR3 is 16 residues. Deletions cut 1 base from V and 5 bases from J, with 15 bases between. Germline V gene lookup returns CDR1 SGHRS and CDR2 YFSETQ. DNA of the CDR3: TGCGCCAGCAGCTTGAATGTCGTGGGGTCCAATGAAAAACTGTTTTTT. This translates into CASSLNVVGSNEKLFF.

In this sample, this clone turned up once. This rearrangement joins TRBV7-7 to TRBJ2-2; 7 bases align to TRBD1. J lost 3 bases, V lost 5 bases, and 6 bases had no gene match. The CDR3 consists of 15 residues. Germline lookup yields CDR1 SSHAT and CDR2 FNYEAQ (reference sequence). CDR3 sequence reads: CASSPYTGDTGELFF. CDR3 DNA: TGTGCCAGCAGCCCCTACACAGGGGACACCGGGGAGCTGTTTTTT.

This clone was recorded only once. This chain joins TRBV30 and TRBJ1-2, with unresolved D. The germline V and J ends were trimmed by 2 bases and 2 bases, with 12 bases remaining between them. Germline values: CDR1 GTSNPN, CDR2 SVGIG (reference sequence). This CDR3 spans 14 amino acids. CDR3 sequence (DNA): TGTGCCTGGAGTCTACTGGTAGGGAACTATGGCTACACCTTC. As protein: CAWSLLVGNYGYTF. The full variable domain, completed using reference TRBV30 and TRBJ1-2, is SQTIHQWPATLVQPVGSPLSLECTVEGTSNPNLYWYRQAAGRGLQLLFYSVGIGQISSEVPQNLSASRPQDRQFILSSKKLLLSDSGFYLCAWSLLVGNYGYTFGSGTRLTVV.

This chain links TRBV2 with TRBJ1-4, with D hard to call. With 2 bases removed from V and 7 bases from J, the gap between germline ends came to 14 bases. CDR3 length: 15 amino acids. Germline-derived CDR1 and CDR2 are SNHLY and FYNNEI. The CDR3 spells CASSESRDRGEKLFF. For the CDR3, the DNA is TGTGCCAGCAGTGAAAGTCGGGATCGAGGTGAAAAACTGTTTTTT.